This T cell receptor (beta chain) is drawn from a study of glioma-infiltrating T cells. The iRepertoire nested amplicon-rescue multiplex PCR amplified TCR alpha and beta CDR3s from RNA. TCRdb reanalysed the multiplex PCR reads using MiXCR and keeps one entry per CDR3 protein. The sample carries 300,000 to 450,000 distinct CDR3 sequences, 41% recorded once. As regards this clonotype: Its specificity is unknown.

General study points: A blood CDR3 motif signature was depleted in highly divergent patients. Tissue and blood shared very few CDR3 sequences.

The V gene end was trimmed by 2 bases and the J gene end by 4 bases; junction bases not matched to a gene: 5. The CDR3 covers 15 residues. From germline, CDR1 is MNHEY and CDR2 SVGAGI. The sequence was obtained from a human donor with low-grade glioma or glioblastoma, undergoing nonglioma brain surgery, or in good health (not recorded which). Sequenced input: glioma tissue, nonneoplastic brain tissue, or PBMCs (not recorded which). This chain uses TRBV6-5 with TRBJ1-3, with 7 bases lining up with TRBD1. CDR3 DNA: TGTGCCAGCAGTTACACCGGGACAGTCGGAAACACCATATATTTT. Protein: CASSYTGTVGNTIYF.